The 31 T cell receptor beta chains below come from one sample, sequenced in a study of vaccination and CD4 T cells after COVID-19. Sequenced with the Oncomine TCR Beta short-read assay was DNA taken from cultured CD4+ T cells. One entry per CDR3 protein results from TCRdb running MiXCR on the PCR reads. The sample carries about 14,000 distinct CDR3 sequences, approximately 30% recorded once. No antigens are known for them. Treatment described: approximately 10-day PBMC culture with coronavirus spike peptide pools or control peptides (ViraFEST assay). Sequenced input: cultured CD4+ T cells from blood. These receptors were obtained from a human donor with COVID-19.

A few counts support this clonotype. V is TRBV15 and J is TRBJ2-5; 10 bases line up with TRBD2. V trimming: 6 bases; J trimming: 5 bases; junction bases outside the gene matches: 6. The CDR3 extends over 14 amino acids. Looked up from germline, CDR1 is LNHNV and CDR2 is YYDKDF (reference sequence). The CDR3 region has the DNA TGTGCCACCAGGGGTAGCGGGGGGTTGGAGACCCAGTACTTC. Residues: CATRGSGGLETQYF. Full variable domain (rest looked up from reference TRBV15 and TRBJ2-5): DAMVIQNPRYQVTQFGKPVTLSCSQTLNHNVMYWYQQKSSQAPKLLFHYYDKDFNNEADTPDNFQSRRPNTSFCFLDIRSPGLGDTAMYLCATRGSGGLETQYFGPGTRLLVL.

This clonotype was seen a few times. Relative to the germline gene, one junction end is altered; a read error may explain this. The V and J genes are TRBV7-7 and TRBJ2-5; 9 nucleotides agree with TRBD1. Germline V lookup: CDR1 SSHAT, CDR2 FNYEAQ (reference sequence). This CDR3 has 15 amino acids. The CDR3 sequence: CASSPGTGYQETQYF. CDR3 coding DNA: TGTGCTAGCAGCCCCGGGACAGGGTACCAAGAGACCCAGTACTTC.

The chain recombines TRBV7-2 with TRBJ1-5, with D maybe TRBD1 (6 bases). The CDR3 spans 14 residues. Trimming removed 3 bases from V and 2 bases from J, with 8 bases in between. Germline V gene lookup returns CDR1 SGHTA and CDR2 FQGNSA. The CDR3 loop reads CASSFGGRNQPQHF. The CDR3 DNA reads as TGTGCCAGCAGCTTTGGGGGGCGCAATCAGCCCCAGCATTTT.

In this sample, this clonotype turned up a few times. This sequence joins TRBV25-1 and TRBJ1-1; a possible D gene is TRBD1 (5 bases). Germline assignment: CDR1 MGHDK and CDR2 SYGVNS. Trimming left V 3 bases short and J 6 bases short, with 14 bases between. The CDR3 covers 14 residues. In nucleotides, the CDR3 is TGTGCCAGCAGTGATCGGACATTAGTCGCTGAAGCTTTCTTT. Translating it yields CASSDRTLVAEAFF.

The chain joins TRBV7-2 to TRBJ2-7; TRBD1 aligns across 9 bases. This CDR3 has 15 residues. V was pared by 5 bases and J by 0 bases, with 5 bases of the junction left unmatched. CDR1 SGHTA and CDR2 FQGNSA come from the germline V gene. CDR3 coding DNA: TGTGCCAGCAGCCTGGGACAGGGCTACTCCTACGAGCAGTACTTC. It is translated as CASSLGQGYSYEQYF.

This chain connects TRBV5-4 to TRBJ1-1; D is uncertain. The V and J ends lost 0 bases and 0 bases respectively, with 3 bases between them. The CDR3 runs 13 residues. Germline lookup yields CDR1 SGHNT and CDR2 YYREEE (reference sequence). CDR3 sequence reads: CASSLGLNTEAFF. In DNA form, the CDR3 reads TGTGCCAGCAGCTTGGGACTGAACACTGAAGCTTTCTTT.

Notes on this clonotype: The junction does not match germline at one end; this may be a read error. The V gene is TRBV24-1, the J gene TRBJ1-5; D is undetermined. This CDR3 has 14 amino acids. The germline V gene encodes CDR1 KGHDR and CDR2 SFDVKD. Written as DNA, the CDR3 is TGTGCCACCAGTGATCTTACTAGCCATCAGCCCCAGCATTTT. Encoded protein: CATSDLTSHQPQHF.

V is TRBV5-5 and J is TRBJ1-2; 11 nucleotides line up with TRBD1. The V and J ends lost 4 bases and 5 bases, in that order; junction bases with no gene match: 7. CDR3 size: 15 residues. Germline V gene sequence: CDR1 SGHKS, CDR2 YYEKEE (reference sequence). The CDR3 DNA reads TGTGCCAGCAGCAGCGGGACAGGGGGGGTATATGGCTACACCTTC. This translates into CASSSGTGGVYGYTF.

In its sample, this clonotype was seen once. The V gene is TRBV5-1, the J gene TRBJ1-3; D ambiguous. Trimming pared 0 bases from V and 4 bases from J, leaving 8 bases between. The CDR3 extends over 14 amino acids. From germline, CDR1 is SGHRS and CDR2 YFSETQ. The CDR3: CASSLGGIGNTIYF. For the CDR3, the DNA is TGCGCCAGCAGCTTGGGGGGAATCGGAAACACCATATATTTT.

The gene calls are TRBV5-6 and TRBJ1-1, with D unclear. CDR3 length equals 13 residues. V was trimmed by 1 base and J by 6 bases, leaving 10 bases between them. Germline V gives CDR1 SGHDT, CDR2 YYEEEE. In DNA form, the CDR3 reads TGTGCCAGCAGCTTGTATCCGGAGCCTGAAGCTTTCTTT. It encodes CASSLYPEPEAFF.

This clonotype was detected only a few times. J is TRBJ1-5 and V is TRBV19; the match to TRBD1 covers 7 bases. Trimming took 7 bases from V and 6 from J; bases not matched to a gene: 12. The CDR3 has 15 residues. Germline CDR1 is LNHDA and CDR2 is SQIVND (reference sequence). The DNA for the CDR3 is TGTGCCAGTATTCTAACAGGGGCCCGGGGTCAGCCCCAGCATTTT. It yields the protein CASILTGARGQPQHF.

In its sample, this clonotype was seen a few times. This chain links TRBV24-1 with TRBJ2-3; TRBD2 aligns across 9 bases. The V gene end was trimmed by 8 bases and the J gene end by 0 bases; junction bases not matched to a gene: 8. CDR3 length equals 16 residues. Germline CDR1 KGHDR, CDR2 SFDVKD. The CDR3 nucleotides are TGTGCCACCAAAGTTGGCGGGGGGGATAGCACAGATACGCAGTATTTT. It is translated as CATKVGGGDSTDTQYF.

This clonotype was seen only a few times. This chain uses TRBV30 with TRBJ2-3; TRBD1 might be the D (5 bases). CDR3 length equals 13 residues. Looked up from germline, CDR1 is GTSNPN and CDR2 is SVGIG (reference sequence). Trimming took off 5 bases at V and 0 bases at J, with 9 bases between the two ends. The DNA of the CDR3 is TGTGCCTGGCGGACACCTAGCACAGATACGCAGTATTTT. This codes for CAWRTPSTDTQYF.

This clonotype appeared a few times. The CDR3 spells CASSPGGHTIYF. CDR3 DNA sequence: TGTGCCAGCAGCCCGGGTGGGCACACCATATATTTT. The chain has TRBV25-1 and TRBJ1-3; D gene uncertain. CDR3 length: 12 amino acids. Trimming left V 6 bases short and J 8 bases short, with 11 bases between. CDR1 and CDR2 (germline): MGHDK, SYGVNS.

The CDR3 reads CASSPTGTGFGENEKLFF. The CDR3 nucleotides read TGTGCCAGCAGCCCAACCGGGACAGGCTTTGGCGAAAATGAAAAACTGTTTTTT. The rearrangement uses TRBV7-3 and TRBJ1-4; 8 nucleotides line up with TRBD1. V was pared by 5 bases and J by 5 bases, with 16 bases of the junction left unmatched. This CDR3 has 18 amino acids. CDR1 and CDR2 (germline): SGHTA, FQGTGA.

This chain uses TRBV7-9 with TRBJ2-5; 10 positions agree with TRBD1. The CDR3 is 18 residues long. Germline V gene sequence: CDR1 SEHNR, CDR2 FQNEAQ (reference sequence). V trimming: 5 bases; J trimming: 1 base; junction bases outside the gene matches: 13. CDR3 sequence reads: CASSHRDRGLQRQETQYF. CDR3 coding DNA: TGTGCCAGCAGCCACCGGGACAGGGGCTTACAACGCCAAGAGACCCAGTACTTC.

CDR3 nucleotides: TGTGCCAGCAGTCCAACCGGGACAGGCTCTAACTATGGCTACACCTTC. This encodes CASSPTGTGSNYGYTF. This chain uses TRBV6-1 with TRBJ1-2; 8 bases map to TRBD1. Germline V CDR1 and CDR2: MNHNS, SASEGT. The CDR3 runs 16 residues. Losses at the gene ends were 5 bases for V and 0 bases for J; bases not matched to a gene: 8.

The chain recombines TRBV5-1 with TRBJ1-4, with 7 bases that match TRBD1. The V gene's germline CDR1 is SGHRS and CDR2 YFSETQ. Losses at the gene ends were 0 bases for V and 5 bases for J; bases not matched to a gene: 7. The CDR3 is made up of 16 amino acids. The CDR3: CASSLALGQSNEKLFF. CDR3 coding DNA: TGCGCCAGCAGCTTGGCATTGGGACAGTCGAATGAAAAACTGTTTTTT.

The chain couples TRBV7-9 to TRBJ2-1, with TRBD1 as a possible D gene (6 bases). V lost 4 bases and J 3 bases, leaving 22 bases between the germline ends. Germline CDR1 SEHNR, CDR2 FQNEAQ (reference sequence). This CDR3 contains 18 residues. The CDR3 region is CASSSHKQPGANYNEQFF. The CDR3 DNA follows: TGTGCCAGCAGCTCCCATAAACAGCCAGGGGCAAACTACAATGAGCAGTTCTTC. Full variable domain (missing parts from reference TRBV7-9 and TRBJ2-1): DTGVSQNPRHKITKRGQNVTFRCDPISEHNRLYWYRQTLGQGPEFLTYFQNEAQLEKSRLLSDRFSAERPKGSFSTLEIQRTEQGDSAMYLCASSSHKQPGANYNEQFFGPGTRLTVL.

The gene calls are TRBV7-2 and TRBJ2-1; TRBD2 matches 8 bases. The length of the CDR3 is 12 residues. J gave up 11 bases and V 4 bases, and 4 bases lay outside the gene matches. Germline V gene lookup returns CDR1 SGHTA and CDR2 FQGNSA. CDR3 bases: TGTGCCAGCAGCTCCGTTAGCGGGAAGCAGTTCTTC. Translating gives CASSSVSGKQFF. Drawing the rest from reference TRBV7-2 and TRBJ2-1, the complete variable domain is GAGVSQSPSNKVTEKGKDVELRCDPISGHTALYWYRQSLGQGLEFLIYFQGNSAPDKSGLPSDRFSAERTGGSVSTLTIQRTQQEDSAVYLCASSSVSGKQFFGPGTRLTVL.

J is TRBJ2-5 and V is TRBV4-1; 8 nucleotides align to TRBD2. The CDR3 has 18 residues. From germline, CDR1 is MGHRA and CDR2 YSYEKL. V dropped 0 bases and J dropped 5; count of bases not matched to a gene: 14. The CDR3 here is CASSQDPSSRGAAETQYF. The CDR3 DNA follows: TGCGCCAGCAGCCAAGATCCATCCTCGCGGGGGGCCGCGGAGACCCAGTACTTC.

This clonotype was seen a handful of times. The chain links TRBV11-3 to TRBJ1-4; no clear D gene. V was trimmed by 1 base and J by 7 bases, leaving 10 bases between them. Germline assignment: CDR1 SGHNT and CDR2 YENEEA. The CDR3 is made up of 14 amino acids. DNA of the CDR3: TGTGCCAGCAGCTTAGGGCCTCCTATTGAAAAACTGTTTTTT. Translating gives CASSLGPPIEKLFF.

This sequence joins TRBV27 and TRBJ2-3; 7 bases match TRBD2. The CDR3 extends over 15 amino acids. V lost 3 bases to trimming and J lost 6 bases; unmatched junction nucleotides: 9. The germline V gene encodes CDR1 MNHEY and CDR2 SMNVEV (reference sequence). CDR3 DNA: TGTGCCAGCAGTTTTACTAGCGTATTATGGGATACGCAGTATTTT. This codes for CASSFTSVLWDTQYF.

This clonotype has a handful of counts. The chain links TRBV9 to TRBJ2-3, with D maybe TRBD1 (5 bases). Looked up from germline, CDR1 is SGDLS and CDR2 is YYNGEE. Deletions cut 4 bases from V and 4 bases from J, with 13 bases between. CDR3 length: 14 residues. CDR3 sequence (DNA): TGTGCCAGCAGCCCAAAAACCAGGGCAGATACGCAGTATTTT. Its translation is CASSPKTRADTQYF.

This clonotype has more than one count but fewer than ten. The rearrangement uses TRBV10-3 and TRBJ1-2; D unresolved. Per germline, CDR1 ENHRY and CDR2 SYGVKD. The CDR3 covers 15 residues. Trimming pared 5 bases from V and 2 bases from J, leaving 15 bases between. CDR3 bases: TGTGCCATCAGTCCCCCTGCTGGACCGAACTATGGCTACACCTTC. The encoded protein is CAISPPAGPNYGYTF.

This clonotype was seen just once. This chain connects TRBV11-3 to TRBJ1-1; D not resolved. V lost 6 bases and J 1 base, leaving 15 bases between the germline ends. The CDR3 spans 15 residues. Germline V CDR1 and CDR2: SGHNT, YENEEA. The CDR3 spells CASSKGGLRNTEAFF. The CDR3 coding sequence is TGTGCCAGCAGTAAAGGAGGGTTAAGGAACACTGAAGCTTTCTTT.

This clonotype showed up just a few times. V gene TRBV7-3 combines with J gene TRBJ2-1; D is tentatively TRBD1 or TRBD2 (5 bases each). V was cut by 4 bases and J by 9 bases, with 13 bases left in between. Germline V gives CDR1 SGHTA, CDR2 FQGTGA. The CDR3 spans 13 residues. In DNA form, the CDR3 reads TGTGCCAGCAGCTCCCGGGGCTGGGGTGAGCAGTTCTTC. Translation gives CASSSRGWGEQFF.

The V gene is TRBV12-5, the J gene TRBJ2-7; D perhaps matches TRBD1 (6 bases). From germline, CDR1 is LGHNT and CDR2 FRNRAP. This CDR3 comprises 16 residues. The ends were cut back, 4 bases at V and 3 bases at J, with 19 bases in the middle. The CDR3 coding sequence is TGTGCTAGTGGTTCAAGAAATTGGGGGCCAATCTACGAGCAGTACTTC. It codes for CASGSRNWGPIYEQYF.

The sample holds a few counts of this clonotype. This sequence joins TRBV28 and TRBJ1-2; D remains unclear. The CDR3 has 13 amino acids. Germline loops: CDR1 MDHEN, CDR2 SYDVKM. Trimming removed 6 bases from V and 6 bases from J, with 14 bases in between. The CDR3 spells CASRRPATHGYTF. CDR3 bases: TGTGCCAGCAGACGGCCGGCTACGCATGGCTACACCTTC.

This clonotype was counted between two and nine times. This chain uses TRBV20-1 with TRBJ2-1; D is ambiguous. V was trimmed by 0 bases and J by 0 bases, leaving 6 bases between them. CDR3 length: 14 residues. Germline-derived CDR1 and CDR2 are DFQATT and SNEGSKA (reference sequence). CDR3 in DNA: TGCAGTGCTAGAGAGGGAAGCTCCTACAATGAGCAGTTCTTC. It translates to CSAREGSSYNEQFF.

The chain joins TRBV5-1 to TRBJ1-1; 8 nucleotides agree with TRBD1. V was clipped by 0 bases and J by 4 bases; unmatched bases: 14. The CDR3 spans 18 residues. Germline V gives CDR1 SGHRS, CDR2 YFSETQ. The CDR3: CASSLDGQGYGGTTEAFF. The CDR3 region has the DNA TGCGCCAGCAGCTTGGATGGACAGGGTTACGGGGGTACCACTGAAGCTTTCTTT. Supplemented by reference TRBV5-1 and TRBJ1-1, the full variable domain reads KAGVTQTPRYLIKTRGQQVTLSCSPISGHRSVSWYQQTPGQGLQFLFEYFSETQRNKGNFPGRFSGRQFSNSRSEMNVSTLELGDSALYLCASSLDGQGYGGTTEAFFGQGTRLTVV.